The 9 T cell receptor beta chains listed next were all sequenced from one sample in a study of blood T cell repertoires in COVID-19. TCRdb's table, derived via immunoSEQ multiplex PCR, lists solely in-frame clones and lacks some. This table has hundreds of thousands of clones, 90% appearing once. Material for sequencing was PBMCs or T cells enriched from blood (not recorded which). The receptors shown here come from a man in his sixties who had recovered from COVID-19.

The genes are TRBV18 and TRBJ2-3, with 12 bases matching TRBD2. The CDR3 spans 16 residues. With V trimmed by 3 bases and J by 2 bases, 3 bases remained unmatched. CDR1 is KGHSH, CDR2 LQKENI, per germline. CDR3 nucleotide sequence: TGTGCCAGCTCACCGTGGACTAGCGGGGTCACAGATACGCAGTATTTT. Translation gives CASSPWTSGVTDTQYF.

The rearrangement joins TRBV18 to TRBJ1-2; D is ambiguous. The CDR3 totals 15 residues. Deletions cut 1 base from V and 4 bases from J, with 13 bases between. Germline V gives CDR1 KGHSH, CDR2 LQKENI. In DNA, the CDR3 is TGTGCCAGCTCACCACTCGGGAGCGAAACCTATGGCTACACCTTC. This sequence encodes CASSPLGSETYGYTF. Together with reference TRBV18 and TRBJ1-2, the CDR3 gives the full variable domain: NAGVMQNPRHLVRRRGQEARLRCSPMKGHSHVYWYRQLPEEGLKFMVYLQKENIIDESGMPKERFSAEFPKEGPSILRIQQVVRGDSAAYFCASSPLGSETYGYTFGSGTRLTVV.

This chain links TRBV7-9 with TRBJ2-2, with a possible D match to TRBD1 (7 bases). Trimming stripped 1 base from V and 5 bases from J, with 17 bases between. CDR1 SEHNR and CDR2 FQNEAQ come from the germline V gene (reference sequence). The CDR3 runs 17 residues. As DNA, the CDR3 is TGTGCCAGCAGCTTAGGCGGGACAGCCGCGGGGACCGGGGAGCTGTTTTTT. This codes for CASSLGGTAAGTGELFF. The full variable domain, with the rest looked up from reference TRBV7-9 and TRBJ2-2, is DTGVSQNPRHKITKRGQNVTFRCDPISEHNRLYWYRQTLGQGPEFLTYFQNEAQLEKSRLLSDRFSAERPKGSFSTLEIQRTEQGDSAMYLCASSLGGTAAGTGELFFGEGSRLTVL.

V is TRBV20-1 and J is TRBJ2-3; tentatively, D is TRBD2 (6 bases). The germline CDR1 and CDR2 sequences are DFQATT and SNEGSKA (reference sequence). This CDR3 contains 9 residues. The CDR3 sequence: CSLGGTQYF. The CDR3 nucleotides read TGCAGCCTGGGGGGTACGCAGTATTTT.

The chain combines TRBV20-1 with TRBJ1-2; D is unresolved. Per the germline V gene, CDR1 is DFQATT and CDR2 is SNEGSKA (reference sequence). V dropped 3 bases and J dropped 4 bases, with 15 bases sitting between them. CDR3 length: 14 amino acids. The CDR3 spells CSASQRSTVYGYTF. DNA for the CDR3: TGCAGTGCTAGTCAGAGGAGTACGGTCTATGGCTACACCTTC.

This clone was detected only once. CDR3 loop: CASSLSPGGMTEAFF. In nucleotides, the CDR3 is TGTGCCAGCAGCTTAAGTCCAGGGGGAATGACTGAAGCTTTCTTT. The chain has TRBV7-3 and TRBJ1-1, with 7 bases matching TRBD1. The CDR3 extends over 15 amino acids. Looked up from germline, CDR1 is SGHTA and CDR2 is FQGTGA. The V segment lost 1 base and the J segment 5 bases; nucleotides outside the gene matches: 7.

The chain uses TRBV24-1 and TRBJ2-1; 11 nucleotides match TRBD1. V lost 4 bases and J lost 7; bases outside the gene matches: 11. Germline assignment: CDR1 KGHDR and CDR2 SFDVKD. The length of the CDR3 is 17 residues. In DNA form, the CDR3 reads TGTGCCACCAGTGAAGGGAGATGGACAGGGGGCTATAATGAGCAGTTCTTC. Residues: CATSEGRWTGGYNEQFF.

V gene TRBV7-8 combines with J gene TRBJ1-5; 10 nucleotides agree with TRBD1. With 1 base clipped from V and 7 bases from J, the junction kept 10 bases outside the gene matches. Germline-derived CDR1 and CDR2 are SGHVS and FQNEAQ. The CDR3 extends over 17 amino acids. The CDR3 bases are TGTGCCAGCAGCTTAGATTTTTCGGGACAGGGGCGACAGCCCCAGCATTTT. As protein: CASSLDFSGQGRQPQHF.

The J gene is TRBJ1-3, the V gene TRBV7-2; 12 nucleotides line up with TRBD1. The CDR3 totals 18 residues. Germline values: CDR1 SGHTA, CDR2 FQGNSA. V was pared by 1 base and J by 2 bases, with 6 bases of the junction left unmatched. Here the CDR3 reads CASSLGGTGGAPGNTIYF. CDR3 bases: TGTGCCAGCAGCTTAGGCGGGACAGGGGGCGCCCCTGGAAACACCATATATTTT.